The 22 T cell receptor beta chains given below trace back to one sample, sequenced in a study of blood T cell repertoires in COVID-19. Produced via immunoSEQ multiplex PCR; TCRdb's table is partial and in-frame only. The sample holds more than 200,000 clones, 88% seen once. Sequences were obtained from peripheral blood. The receptors were sampled from a man aged 65-85 years with acute or convalescent COVID-19.

This rearrangement joins TRBV19 to TRBJ2-1, with 11 positions matching TRBD1. This CDR3 spans 16 amino acids. Per the germline V gene, CDR1 is LNHDA and CDR2 is SQIVND (reference sequence). V gave up 2 bases and J gave up 6 bases; unmatched junction bases: 6. The CDR3 nucleotides read TGTGCCAGTAGTATACAAGGACAGGGGGCCTCCAATGAGCAGTTCTTC. This gives the protein CASSIQGQGASNEQFF.

V gene TRBV11-2 combines with J gene TRBJ1-1; the match to TRBD1 covers 8 bases. Germline CDR1 SGHAT, CDR2 FQNNGV. This CDR3 has 15 amino acids. V lost 2 bases and J lost 0; bases outside the gene matches: 2. Here the CDR3 reads CASSLRQGMNTEAFF. The CDR3 DNA sequence: TGTGCCAGCAGCTTACGACAGGGGATGAACACTGAAGCTTTCTTT.

The V and J genes are TRBV9 and TRBJ2-6; 8 bases are shared with TRBD1. The trim removed 0 bases at V and 1 base at J, leaving 3 bases unmatched. Germline CDR1 is SGDLS and CDR2 is YYNGEE. CDR3 length: 17 residues. The CDR3 region has the DNA TGTGCCAGCAGCGTAGAGGACAGGGCTTCTGGGGCCAACGTCCTGACTTTC. This sequence encodes CASSVEDRASGANVLTF. Full variable domain (rest looked up from reference TRBV9 and TRBJ2-6): DSGVTQTPKHLITATGQRVTLRCSPRSGDLSVYWYQQSLDQGLQFLIQYYNGEERAKGNILERFSAQQFPDLHSELNLSSLELGDSALYFCASSVEDRASGANVLTFGAGSRLTVL.

As concerns this clone: The same CDR3 arises from other DNA sequences in this sample as well. The chain couples TRBV7-3 to TRBJ2-5; 7 nucleotides match TRBD1. Trimming removed 6 bases from V and 5 bases from J; junction bases left unmatched: 6. Germline CDR1 reads SGHTA; CDR2 reads FQGTGA. The CDR3 sequence is 13 residues long. The CDR3 loop reads CASSLGGRETQYF. Here the CDR3 DNA reads TGTGCCAGCAGTTTAGGGGGCCGGGAGACCCAGTACTTC.

This chain uses TRBV6-5 with TRBJ1-5, with D possibly matching TRBD1 (6 bases). Trimming pared 6 bases from V and 3 bases from J, leaving 12 bases between. The length of the CDR3 is 14 residues. CDR1 and CDR2 from the germline V gene are MNHEY and SVGAGI. The CDR3 region has the DNA TGTGCCAGCAGACTTGGACAGCCCAATCAGCCCCAGCATTTT. As protein: CASRLGQPNQPQHF.

V is TRBV3-1 (or the pseudogene TRBV3-2) and J is TRBJ2-1, with 7 bases lining up with TRBD2. Germline V gives CDR1 LGHDT, CDR2 YNNKEL (reference sequence). This CDR3 has 16 residues. With V trimmed by 0 bases and J by 1 base, 3 bases remained unmatched. The CDR3 coding sequence is TGTGCCAGCAGCCAAGACCTAGCGGAGTCCTACAATGAGCAGTTCTTC. Its protein product is CASSQDLAESYNEQFF.

The chain couples TRBV29-1 to TRBJ1-2; D possibly corresponds to TRBD1 (5 bases). Germline V gives CDR1 SQVTM, CDR2 ANQGSEA. The CDR3 consists of 12 residues. Trimming pared 4 bases from V and 3 bases from J, leaving 9 bases between. The CDR3 sequence is CSVGGRDYGYTF. CDR3 in DNA: TGCAGCGTTGGGGGCAGAGACTATGGCTACACCTTC.

V gene TRBV7-2 combines with J gene TRBJ1-2; D unclear. Germline CDR1 SGHTA, CDR2 FQGNSA. V lost 1 base, J lost 4 bases, and 10 bases lay in between. The CDR3 has 14 amino acids. The CDR3 sequence: CASSLDMATYGYTF. In DNA form, the CDR3 reads TGTGCCAGCAGCTTAGATATGGCCACCTATGGCTACACCTTC.

This clone showed up many times. The chain combines TRBV5-1 with TRBJ1-1; D not resolved. This CDR3 has 13 amino acids. Germline CDR1 is SGHRS and CDR2 is YFSETQ. V gave up 0 bases and J gave up 3 bases, with 6 bases separating them. CDR3 amino acids: CASSLGPYTEAFF. The CDR3 bases are TGCGCCAGCAGCTTGGGGCCTTACACTGAAGCTTTCTTT. The variable domain in full, with the rest retrieved from reference TRBV5-1 and TRBJ1-1, is KAGVTQTPRYLIKTRGQQVTLSCSPISGHRSVSWYQQTPGQGLQFLFEYFSETQRNKGNFPGRFSGRQFSNSRSEMNVSTLELGDSALYLCASSLGPYTEAFFGQGTRLTVV.

This chain uses TRBV7-8 with TRBJ1-5, with TRBD1 as a possible D gene (6 bases). Germline-derived CDR1 and CDR2 are SGHVS and FQNEAQ. V dropped 6 bases and J dropped 2 bases, with 11 bases sitting between them. This CDR3 spans 14 amino acids. This CDR3 reads CASSNRQGNQPQHF. DNA of the CDR3: TGTGCCAGCAGTAATCGACAGGGCAATCAGCCCCAGCATTTT.

This clone appeared a few times. This CDR3 is CSVLNEKLFF. CDR3 DNA: TGCAGCGTACTGAATGAAAAACTGTTTTTT. The V and J genes are TRBV29-1 and TRBJ1-4; D ambiguous. The germline CDR1 and CDR2 sequences are SQVTM and ANQGSEA. The V end lost 6 bases, the J end lost 5 bases, and 4 bases lay between the germline ends. The CDR3 runs 10 residues.

V is TRBV27 and J is TRBJ1-6; D is unresolved. The CDR3 runs 14 residues. V shed 5 bases and J shed 5 bases, with 10 bases lying between them. The germline CDR1 and CDR2 sequences are MNHEY and SMNVEV (reference sequence). The CDR3 sequence is CASSATGNNSPLHF. CDR3 bases: TGTGCCAGCAGTGCGACGGGGAATAATTCACCCCTCCACTTT.

The gene calls are TRBV7-3 and TRBJ2-3; tentatively, D is TRBD2 (5 bases). The germline gives CDR1 SGHTA, CDR2 FQGTGA. V lost 6 bases and J lost 6, with 10 bases in between. The CDR3 runs 12 residues. For the CDR3, the DNA is TGTGCCAGCAGGTCCGGCGGGGATACGCAGTATTTT. Translation gives CASRSGGDTQYF.

The chain uses TRBV30 and TRBJ2-3, with D tentatively TRBD2 (6 bases). Germline-derived CDR1 and CDR2 are GTSNPN and SVGIG (reference sequence). The V and J ends lost 5 bases and 6 bases respectively, with 24 bases between them. There are 16 residues in the CDR3. The CDR3 DNA follows: TGTGCCTGGGGCCCGGGACTCCTATATTACAAGGATACGCAGTATTTT. It codes for CAWGPGLLYYKDTQYF.

V is TRBV28 and J is TRBJ1-3; D gene ambiguous. V lost 5 bases and J 4 bases, leaving 12 bases between the germline ends. Germline lookup yields CDR1 MDHEN and CDR2 SYDVKM. The CDR3 sequence is 14 residues long. The CDR3 region is CASSPQSDGNTIYF. The CDR3 coding sequence is TGTGCCAGCAGTCCACAGTCTGACGGAAACACCATATATTTT.

The J gene is TRBJ1-2, the V gene TRBV11-2; 7 nucleotides agree with TRBD1. V was pared by 6 bases and J by 6 bases, with 10 bases of the junction left unmatched. Germline CDR1 and CDR2: SGHAT and FQNNGV. CDR3 length: 14 amino acids. As DNA, the CDR3 is TGTGCCAGCAGTTATCAAACAGGGGTCAATGGCTACACCTTC. It encodes CASSYQTGVNGYTF.

This clone was seen a few times. V and J are TRBV4-2 and TRBJ2-2, with TRBD2 matching over 10 bases. This CDR3 contains 17 residues. J was trimmed by 0 bases and V by 1 base; bases with no gene match: 2. The germline V gene encodes CDR1 LGHNA and CDR2 YNFKEQ. CDR3 residues: CASSQALAGPNTGELFF. Written as DNA, the CDR3 is TGTGCCAGCAGCCAAGCACTAGCGGGACCGAACACCGGGGAGCTGTTTTTT.

The rearrangement joins TRBV12-3 or TRBV12-4 to TRBJ2-5; TRBD1 agrees at 10 bases. The CDR3 has 13 amino acids. J was trimmed by 5 bases and V by 6 bases; bases with no gene match: 3. The DNA of the CDR3 is TGTGCCAGCAGCAAGACAGGGGGCGAGACCCAGTACTTC. It codes for CASSKTGGETQYF.

The V call is TRBV3-1 (or the pseudogene TRBV3-2), the J call TRBJ1-2, with D possibly matching TRBD1 (5 bases). The CDR3 has 15 residues. CDR1 and CDR2 (germline): LGHDT, YNNKEL (reference sequence). The V gene lost 1 base and the J gene lost 6 bases, with 15 bases spanning the gap. In DNA, the CDR3 is TGTGCCAGCAGCCAAGGGTTGGGCAGGGCGGATGGCTACACCTTC. Translation gives CASSQGLGRADGYTF.

This rearrangement joins TRBV5-5 to TRBJ1-2; no clear D. This CDR3 region has 13 residues. Deletions cut 0 bases from V and 8 bases from J, with 11 bases between. Per germline, CDR1 SGHKS and CDR2 YYEKEE (reference sequence). As DNA, the CDR3 is TGTGCCAGCAGCTTGGTAACTGTGAGCGGCTACACCTTC. Its translation is CASSLVTVSGYTF.

V usage is TRBV9 and J usage is TRBJ2-3; 7 bases are shared with TRBD1. Germline V gene sequence: CDR1 SGDLS, CDR2 YYNGEE. V lost 6 bases, J lost 2 bases, and 9 bases stayed unmatched. CDR3 size: 15 residues. CDR3 in amino acids: CASTRQGFDTDTQYF. The CDR3 coding sequence is TGTGCCAGCACCCGACAGGGATTTGACACAGATACGCAGTATTTT.

This sequence joins TRBV25-1 and TRBJ2-7; possibly TRBD2 for D (6 bases). Germline CDR1 and CDR2: MGHDK and SYGVNS. CDR3 size: 11 residues. Trimming shortened V by 5 bases and J by 4 bases, and 6 bases separated the two germline ends. The CDR3 sequence is CASSRGYEQYF. The CDR3 DNA sequence: TGTGCCAGCAGTCGGGGGTACGAGCAGTACTTC.